A selection of T cell receptor beta chains follows, all from one sample in a study of post-analysis software for immune sequencing data. TCRdb used MiXCR to reprocess the PCR reads, holding one entry per CDR3 protein. The sample comprises about 540,000 distinct CDR3 sequences, around a third of which are singletons, and around 5.9% rests with the top ten. Sequencing input: blood. All receptors come from a girl aged 2-17 years with multiple sclerosis. Each CDR3 is given with its conserved first and last residue. Fields, in order: V gene, clone size, J gene, D gene, CDR3 protein, CDR3 DNA. D genes are given only for firm matches. Size tells how often a clone was seen (once, few, many) or the class of an expanded clone, and some rows leave it out.

TRBV25-1,-,TRBJ2-7,-,CASSETGLEQYF,TGTGCCAGCAGTGAAACAGGGCTCGAGCAGTACTTC
TRBV5-1,-,TRBJ2-7,-,CASSLAGPPTYEQYF,TGCGCCAGCAGCTTGGCAGGGCCCCCAACCTACGAGCAGTACTTC
TRBV6-6,few,TRBJ1-2,TRBD1,CASSYSGTGDGSGYTF,TGTGCCAGCAGTTACTCGGGGACAGGGGATGGGAGTGGCTACACCTTC
TRBV5-1,-,TRBJ2-7,TRBD2,CASSLAGGARYEQYF,TGCGCCAGCAGCTTGGCGGGGGGGGCCAGGTATGAGCAGTACTTC
TRBV20-1,-,TRBJ2-3,-,CSARDGFPQYF,TGCAGTGCTAGAGATGGCTTCCCGCAGTATTTT
TRBV6-5,many,TRBJ1-4,TRBD1,CASRRQGAANEKLFF,TGTGCCAGCAGAAGACAGGGGGCGGCTAATGAAAAACTGTTTTTT
TRBV6-1,-,TRBJ2-1,TRBD1,CASSKGQGPGVEQFF,TGTGCCAGCAGTAAGGGACAGGGGCCAGGGGTTGAGCAGTTCTTC
TRBV27,-,TRBJ1-3,-,CASSLIGGASGNTIYF,TGTGCCAGCAGTTTAATAGGTGGGGCGTCTGGAAACACCATATATTTT
TRBV12-3/TRBV12-4,few,TRBJ2-5,-,CASSSPGNQETQYF,TGTGCCAGCAGTTCCCCGGGAAATCAAGAGACCCAGTACTTC
TRBV6-1,few,TRBJ1-5,-,CASSESADQPQHF,TGTGCCAGCAGTGAATCGGCCGATCAGCCCCAGCATTTT
TRBV5-1,few,TRBJ2-5,TRBD1,CASMEAGGETQYF,TGCGCCAGCATGGAGGCAGGGGGCGAGACCCAGTACTTC
TRBV14,-,TRBJ2-1,TRBD2,CASSRTSGVTYNEQFF,TGTGCCAGCAGCCGGACTAGCGGGGTTACCTACAATGAGCAGTTCTTC
TRBV20-1,-,TRBJ2-5,TRBD1,CSTITGGETQYF,TGCAGTACTATTACAGGGGGGGAGACCCAGTACTTC
TRBV5-1,-,TRBJ2-5,TRBD2,CASSRNPWRGTQETQYF,TGCGCCAGCAGCCGCAACCCATGGCGGGGGACCCAAGAGACCCAGTACTTC
TRBV29-1,many,TRBJ2-5,TRBD2,CSVGLDVQETQYF,TGCAGCGTCGGACTAGACGTACAAGAGACCCAGTACTTC
TRBV6-2/TRBV6-3,-,TRBJ2-1,TRBD2,CASSTWTSGSYNEQFF,TGTGCCAGCAGTACCTGGACTAGTGGCTCCTACAATGAGCAGTTCTTC
TRBV3-1,-,TRBJ1-3,TRBD1,CASSRDRALDTIYF,TGTGCCAGCAGCCGAGACAGGGCCCTGGACACCATATATTTT
TRBV12-3/TRBV12-4,-,TRBJ1-1,-,CASSLRLGGGTEAFF,TGTGCCAGCAGTTTACGCCTCGGGGGGGGCACTGAAGCTTTCTTT
TRBV13,-,TRBJ2-3,-,CASSSAPGGITDTRYF,TGTGCCAGCAGCTCCGCCCCCGGAGGGATCACAGATACGCGGTATTTT
TRBV28,-,TRBJ2-7,TRBD1,CASTPGTGDEQYF,TGTGCCAGCACCCCCGGGACAGGGGACGAGCAGTACTTC
TRBV6-1,-,TRBJ1-4,-,CASREDGSNEKLFF,TGTGCCAGCAGGGAGGACGGATCTAATGAAAAACTGTTTTTT
TRBV9,-,TRBJ1-2,TRBD1,CASSARDRGKGGYTF,TGTGCCAGCAGCGCCCGGGACAGGGGTAAAGGTGGCTACACCTTC
TRBV7-2,few,TRBJ1-4,TRBD1,CASSITGASNEKLFF,TGTGCCAGCAGCATTACAGGGGCTTCTAATGAAAAACTGTTTTTT